The 28 T cell receptor beta chains reported below all come from one sample, sequenced in a study of monozygotic twins with cystic fibrosis. The assay was immunoSEQ multiplex PCR, and TCRdb's table has in-frame clones only and misses some. Among about 35,000 clones listed, just over 65% were seen once. Sequencing was carried out using blood. Receptor source: a girl aged 10 to 17 with cystic fibrosis.

The chain has TRBV12-5 and TRBJ2-1, with D unclear. The CDR3 contains 11 residues. V was clipped by 7 bases and J by 4 bases, with 5 bases between them. CDR1 is LGHNT and CDR2 is FRNRAP in the germline V gene. Written as DNA, the CDR3 is TGTGCTAGTGCCGGTTACAATGAGCAGTTCTTC. Its protein product is CASAGYNEQFF.

The CDR3 bases are TGTGCCACCAGCGGGGCAGTCTCTGGAAACACCATATATTTT. Protein sequence: CATSGAVSGNTIYF. The J gene is TRBJ1-3, the V gene TRBV15; a weak D match, TRBD1 (5 bases). CDR3 length equals 14 residues. Trimming cost V 5 bases and J 0 bases, with 8 bases left between them. Per the germline V gene, CDR1 is LNHNV and CDR2 is YYDKDF (reference sequence).

The chain couples TRBV5-1 to TRBJ2-1; D not resolved. Between the trimmed V and J ends, which lost 4 bases and 9 bases, there was a span of 11 bases. The length of the CDR3 is 12 residues. The germline V gene has CDR1 SGHRS and CDR2 YFSETQ. The CDR3 spells CASSVGWTEQFF. For the CDR3, the DNA is TGCGCCAGCAGCGTGGGGTGGACTGAGCAGTTCTTC.

This chain links TRBV9 with TRBJ1-5; 7 bases map to TRBD1. The ends lost 1 base at V and 5 bases at J; junction bases unmatched: 21. Germline V gene lookup returns CDR1 SGDLS and CDR2 YYNGEE. The CDR3 loop spans 20 amino acids. The CDR3 DNA follows: TGTGCCAGCAGCGTAACTATGATAGTTAACACCGGGACAGATGATCAGCCCCAGCATTTT. Protein: CASSVTMIVNTGTDDQPQHF.

The chain is built from TRBV7-6 and TRBJ2-1; a weak D match, TRBD2 (6 bases). CDR3 length: 12 amino acids. The V gene lost 1 base and the J gene lost 8 bases, with 6 bases spanning the gap. Germline-derived CDR1 and CDR2 are SGHVS and FNYEAQ. For the CDR3, the DNA is TGTGCCAGCAGCTTAGGGGACTATGAGCAGTTCTTC. It is translated as CASSLGDYEQFF.

This clone showed up just a few times. The chain employs TRBV20-1 and TRBJ2-3; D gene ambiguous. The CDR3 covers 8 residues. Trimming removed 8 bases from V and 14 bases from J, with 11 bases in between. Germline values: CDR1 DFQATT, CDR2 SNEGSKA (reference sequence). As DNA, the CDR3 is TGCAGTACCAACCGCCTGTATTTT. Its translation: CSTNRLYF.

V gene TRBV7-9 combines with J gene TRBJ2-5; the D is unclear. The CDR3 contains 14 residues. V dropped 5 bases and J dropped 0 bases, with 10 bases sitting between them. The germline CDR1 and CDR2 sequences are SEHNR and FQNEAQ (reference sequence). The DNA of the CDR3 is TGTGCCAGCAGCCCCCTACGGGACCAAGAGACCCAGTACTTC. As protein: CASSPLRDQETQYF.

The rearrangement joins TRBV19 to TRBJ1-4; TRBD1 matches at 8 bases. Losses at the gene ends were 2 bases for V and 7 bases for J; bases not matched to a gene: 6. Germline V gene lookup returns CDR1 LNHDA and CDR2 SQIVND (reference sequence). The CDR3 runs to 15 residues. The CDR3 DNA reads as TGTGCCAGTAGTATATTCAGGGGGCATGGTGAAAAACTGTTTTTT. This encodes CASSIFRGHGEKLFF. The full variable domain, with the rest looked up from reference TRBV19 and TRBJ1-4, is DGGITQSPKYLFRKEGQNVTLSCEQNLNHDAMYWYRQDPGQGLRLIYYSQIVNDFQKGDIAEGYSVSREKKESFPLTVTSAQKNPTAFYLCASSIFRGHGEKLFFGSGTQLSVL.

The gene calls are TRBV2 and TRBJ2-1; TRBD2 agrees at 11 bases. V was clipped by 7 bases and J by 7 bases; unmatched bases: 15. Germline V gene data show CDR1 as SNHLY and CDR2 as FYNNEI. This CDR3 region has 17 residues. CDR3 amino acids: CASTSLLTSGIHNEQFF. The DNA for the CDR3 is TGTGCCAGCACCTCCTTGTTGACTAGCGGGATTCATAATGAGCAGTTCTTC.

The rearrangement joins TRBV5-4 to TRBJ2-1; 13 nucleotides agree with TRBD2. V lost 3 bases and J lost 1; bases outside the gene matches: 4. The CDR3 is 17 residues long. CDR1 SGHNT and CDR2 YYREEE come from the germline V gene (reference sequence). The CDR3 is CASSSGLAGVSYNEQFF. The DNA of the CDR3 is TGTGCCAGCAGCTCCGGACTAGCGGGAGTTTCCTACAATGAGCAGTTCTTC.

This clone was found once. This sequence joins TRBV4-3 and TRBJ1-2, with TRBD1 as a possible D gene (5 bases). The ends were cut back, 1 base at V and 5 bases at J, with 17 bases in the middle. CDR1 is LGHNA and CDR2 is YSLEER in the germline V gene. The CDR3 extends over 16 amino acids. CDR3 bases: TGCGCCAGCAGCCAAGTTACAGGAGGAGGGGTGTATGGCTACACCTTC. The encoded protein is CASSQVTGGGVYGYTF.

V usage is TRBV4-1 and J usage is TRBJ2-1, with TRBD2 as a possible D gene (5 bases). The CDR3 length is 14 residues. CDR1 MGHRA and CDR2 YSYEKL come from the germline V gene. Trimming stripped 4 bases from V and 8 bases from J, with 15 bases between. The CDR3 loop reads CASSLQEAGDEQFF. The DNA for the CDR3 is TGCGCCAGCAGCCTCCAGGAGGCCGGCGATGAGCAGTTCTTC.

The chain couples TRBV10-1 to TRBJ1-4; D might be TRBD1 (5 bases). The CDR3 is 17 amino acids. Per the germline V gene, CDR1 is WNHNN and CDR2 is SYGVQD (reference sequence). The germline V and J ends were trimmed by 7 bases and 8 bases, with 26 bases remaining between them. CDR3 protein: CASTRGDGGATGEKLFF. The DNA for the CDR3 is TGCGCCAGCACTAGGGGAGATGGAGGGGCGACGGGCGAAAAACTGTTTTTT.

The chain is built from TRBV19 and TRBJ1-1; D is unresolved. This CDR3 has 16 residues. With 4 bases removed from V and 2 bases from J, the gap between germline ends came to 17 bases. Germline loops: CDR1 LNHDA, CDR2 SQIVND (reference sequence). The CDR3 region has the DNA TGTGCCAGTAGTACGCCAGGCCGAAGGGATAACACTGAAGCTTTCTTT. It codes for CASSTPGRRDNTEAFF.

The gene calls are TRBV19 and TRBJ2-4; D not certain. V lost 3 bases to trimming and J lost 3 bases, with 12 bases between them. This CDR3 has 15 residues. Germline loops: CDR1 LNHDA, CDR2 SQIVND (reference sequence). CDR3 in DNA: TGTGCCAGTAGTATGAACGTGGGAAGCAAAAACATTCAGTACTTC. It is translated as CASSMNVGSKNIQYF.

The chain is built from TRBV5-6 and TRBJ1-2; D remains unclear. Germline CDR1 and CDR2: SGHDT and YYEEEE. The CDR3 totals 15 residues. The V end lost 0 bases, the J end lost 1 base, and 10 bases lay between the germline ends. Here the CDR3 reads CASSLAGWVNYGYTF. The CDR3 nucleotides read TGTGCCAGCAGCTTGGCCGGGTGGGTTAACTATGGCTACACCTTC.

The chain couples TRBV28 to TRBJ1-2, with 9 bases that match TRBD1. The CDR3 has 14 amino acids. Germline V gene lookup returns CDR1 MDHEN and CDR2 SYDVKM. Germline trimming cut 6 bases from V and 5 bases from J; bases unmatched to any gene: 7. CDR3 DNA: TGTGCCAGCAGACCACCGGGACAGGGATATGGCTACACCTTC. Translating it yields CASRPPGQGYGYTF.

The J gene is TRBJ1-1, the V gene TRBV30; 10 nucleotides agree with TRBD1. Losses at the gene ends were 2 bases for V and 11 bases for J; bases not matched to a gene: 8. The CDR3 loop spans 13 amino acids. From germline, CDR1 is GTSNPN and CDR2 SVGIG (reference sequence). For the CDR3, the DNA is TGTGCCTGGAGTACCAGACAGGGGGCAAAGGCTTTCTTT. It yields the protein CAWSTRQGAKAFF.

This chain joins TRBV5-1 and TRBJ2-3; D unresolved. CDR1 and CDR2 (germline): SGHRS, YFSETQ. CDR3 length equals 13 residues. V gave up 4 bases and J gave up 0 bases, with 6 bases separating them. CDR3 sequence reads: CASSVDSTDTQYF. The CDR3, as DNA: TGCGCCAGCAGCGTGGACAGCACAGATACGCAGTATTTT.

The DNA for the CDR3 is TGTGTCGTTAGCCCCGTTGCCTCCTACGAGCAGTACGTC. Translating it yields CVVSPVASYEQYV. The chain has TRBV7-9 and TRBJ2-7; the D is unclear. CDR3 size: 13 residues. The germline V gene encodes CDR1 SEHNR and CDR2 FQNEAQ (reference sequence).

The genes are TRBV9 and TRBJ2-2, with a possible D match to TRBD2 (6 bases). The V gene's germline CDR1 is SGDLS and CDR2 YYNGEE. The CDR3 is made up of 14 amino acids. The V end lost 0 bases, the J end lost 6 bases, and 9 bases lay between the germline ends. The CDR3 nucleotides are TGTGCCAGCAGCGTAGACGGGAGCGCCGGGGAGCTGTTTTTT. It yields the protein CASSVDGSAGELFF.

The chain recombines TRBV15 with TRBJ2-7; D call uncertain. The V end was cut by 1 base, the J end by 6 bases, with 10 bases between. Looked up from germline, CDR1 is LNHNV and CDR2 is YYDKDF (reference sequence). The CDR3 length is 13 residues. The CDR3 region is CATSRGRAPEQYF. DNA of the CDR3: TGTGCCACCAGCAGAGGTCGAGCACCCGAGCAGTACTTC.

This clone came up once. The chain combines TRBV27 with TRBJ1-2; no reliable D call. The CDR3 contains 15 residues. Looked up from germline, CDR1 is MNHEY and CDR2 is SMNVEV (reference sequence). V was trimmed by 6 bases and J by 0 bases, leaving 14 bases between them. The DNA for the CDR3 is TGTGCCAGCAGCGAGAATGTGGGAGCTAACTATGGCTACACCTTC. Protein product: CASSENVGANYGYTF.

In this sample, this clone turned up once. The rearrangement links TRBV7-2 to TRBJ1-2; weak D call: TRBD1 (5 bases). V was clipped by 5 bases and J by 1 base, with 20 bases between them. The germline V gene has CDR1 SGHTA and CDR2 FQGNSA. CDR3 size: 17 residues. CDR3 in DNA: TGTGCCAGCAGCAATGCTCAGGGAGGGCGAGTTAACTATGGCTACACCTTC. The encoded protein is CASSNAQGGRVNYGYTF.

This clone was detected only once. This chain uses TRBV4-3 with TRBJ2-2; TRBD2 agrees at 7 bases. The V gene end was trimmed by 4 bases and the J gene end by 5 bases; junction bases not matched to a gene: 7. Germline V gene sequence: CDR1 LGHNA, CDR2 YSLEER. The CDR3 is 15 amino acids. CDR3 in amino acids: CASSLYGEGTGELFF. The CDR3 coding sequence is TGCGCCAGCAGCCTATACGGGGAGGGGACCGGGGAGCTGTTTTTT.

The chain is built from TRBV30 and TRBJ2-1; TRBD2 is a possible D gene (6 bases). CDR1 is GTSNPN and CDR2 is SVGIG in the germline V gene (reference sequence). The V and J ends lost 5 bases and 0 bases respectively, with 11 bases between them. CDR3 size: 14 residues. The CDR3: CAWVEGYSYNEQFF. DNA of the CDR3: TGTGCCTGGGTGGAGGGGTACTCCTACAATGAGCAGTTCTTC. The variable domain in full, completed from reference TRBV30 and TRBJ2-1, reads SQTIHQWPATLVQPVGSPLSLECTVEGTSNPNLYWYRQAAGRGLQLLFYSVGIGQISSEVPQNLSASRPQDRQFILSSKKLLLSDSGFYLCAWVEGYSYNEQFFGPGTRLTVL.

This clone was seen more than once but under ten times. The rearrangement links TRBV2 to TRBJ1-2, with D maybe TRBD1 (6 bases). Trimming removed 8 bases at V and 3 bases at J, with 16 bases between. Per the germline V gene, CDR1 is SNHLY and CDR2 is FYNNEI. CDR3 length: 14 residues. The CDR3 reads CASLATGTYYGYTF. In nucleotides, the CDR3 is TGTGCCAGCCTGGCCACAGGGACCTACTATGGCTACACCTTC.

In this sample, this clone turned up once. J is TRBJ2-5 and V is TRBV7-2; perhaps TRBD1 as D (6 bases). The germline CDR1 and CDR2 sequences are SGHTA and FQGNSA. The CDR3 has 16 amino acids. Trimming pared 1 base from V and 5 bases from J, leaving 17 bases between. The CDR3 is CASSLVGAVTRETQYF. The CDR3 DNA sequence: TGTGCCAGCAGCTTAGTGGGGGCCGTGACCCGGGAGACCCAGTACTTC.